Listed below are T cell receptor beta chains from one sample, sequenced in a study of T-cell reconstitution after alpha-beta-depleted transplantation in children. A single record per CDR3 protein comes from TCRdb applying MiXCR to the PCR reads. Among over 150,000 distinct CDR3 sequences listed, just under 6.5% were seen once. Sample: PBMCs, taken before TCRalphabeta/CD19-depleted stem cell transplant. The receptors derive from a girl less than two years old with combined immunodeficiency, due to receive a stem cell transplant. The CDR3 runs from the conserved cysteine through the conserved F or W. The D gene is left open where the match is weak. For some rows the clone size is stated as once, few or many, or as a class when expanded; others skip it.

TRBV4-2	TRBD2	-	TRBJ2-1	CASSQEGGSSYNEQFF	TGTGCCAGCAGCCAAGAGGGGGGGAGCTCCTACAATGAGCAGTTCTTC
TRBV12-3/TRBV12-4	TRBD1	many	TRBJ1-1	CASRKPDRGYTEAFF	TGTGCCAGCAGGAAACCGGACAGGGGCTACACTGAAGCTTTCTTT
TRBV6-2/TRBV6-3	-	many	TRBJ2-1	CASISGYNEQFF	TGTGCCAGCATTTCAGGCTACAATGAGCAGTTCTTC
TRBV9	TRBD2	many	TRBJ2-1	CASRGTSGTNNEQFF	TGTGCCAGCAGAGGGACTAGCGGGACGAACAATGAGCAGTTCTTC
TRBV7-9	-	many	TRBJ2-7	CASSPPFDRPEQYF	TGTGCCAGCAGCCCCCCCTTCGACAGACCCGAGCAGTACTTC
TRBV29-1	-	many	TRBJ1-2	CSVEVHENYGYTF	TGCAGCGTTGAAGTCCACGAGAACTATGGCTACACCTTC
TRBV4-3	-	many	TRBJ2-3	CASSYASTDTQYF	TGCGCCAGCAGCTATGCAAGCACAGATACGCAGTATTTT
TRBV27	-	many	TRBJ2-7	CASSHPGPTYEQYF	TGTGCCAGCAGTCACCCCGGACCGACCTACGAGCAGTACTTC
TRBV7-6	TRBD2	many	TRBJ2-3	CASSLIAGGTDTQYF	TGTGCCAGCAGCTTGATAGCGGGGGGCACAGATACGCAGTATTTT
TRBV4-3	-	many	TRBJ2-7	CASSHNRGAYEQYF	TGCGCCAGCAGCCACAATCGGGGGGCGTACGAGCAGTACTTC
TRBV20-1	TRBD2	many	TRBJ2-5	CSARGRTSGRVRETQYF	TGCAGTGCTAGAGGAAGGACTAGCGGGAGGGTTCGAGAGACCCAGTACTTC
TRBV28	-	few	TRBJ2-7	CASRELESYEQYF	TGTGCCAGCAGAGAACTAGAATCCTACGAGCAGTACTTC
TRBV4-3	-	many	TRBJ1-1	CASSQDTPREPWVNTEAFF	TGCGCCAGCAGCCAAGACACCCCCAGGGAGCCATGGGTGAACACTGAAGCTTTCTTT
TRBV7-3	-	many	TRBJ1-1	CASSLSPRYEAFF	TGTGCCAGCAGCTTAAGTCCGAGGTACGAAGCTTTCTTT
TRBV11-2	-	-	TRBJ2-1	CASSLWTVNEQFF	TGTGCCAGCAGCTTGTGGACCGTCAATGAGCAGTTCTTC
TRBV20-1	-	many	TRBJ2-7	CSASTGSSYEQYF	TGCAGTGCTAGTACGGGGAGCTCCTACGAGCAGTACTTC
TRBV20-1	-	many	TRBJ1-4	CSAHPYGGAGEKLFF	TGCAGTGCTCACCCCTACGGGGGCGCGGGTGAAAAACTGTTTTTT
TRBV3-1	TRBD1	many	TRBJ2-3	CASSLTLGQGTTDTQYF	TGTGCCAGCAGCCTCACCTTGGGACAGGGTACCACAGATACGCAGTATTTT
TRBV7-2	-	-	TRBJ2-7	CASSLRRRVDEQYF	TGTGCCAGCAGCTTAAGGCGCAGGGTAGACGAGCAGTACTTC
TRBV18	-	-	TRBJ2-5	CASSPGPNETQYF	TGTGCCAGCTCACCCGGGCCGAACGAGACCCAGTACTTC
TRBV7-9	TRBD2	few	TRBJ2-3	CASSLKTSGDFTDTQYF	TGTGCCAGCAGCTTAAAGACTAGCGGGGATTTCACAGATACGCAGTATTTT
TRBV10-3	TRBD1	many	TRBJ2-7	CAISGPGQTNDYEQYF	TGTGCCATCAGTGGCCCGGGACAGACGAATGACTACGAGCAGTACTTC
TRBV7-3	TRBD2	many	TRBJ2-7	CASSLMAGETYEQYF	TGTGCCAGCAGCTTAATGGCGGGGGAGACCTACGAGCAGTACTTC
TRBV9	-	many	TRBJ2-2	CASSVVLRGRNTGELFF	TGTGCCAGCAGCGTAGTGTTACGAGGGCGGAACACCGGGGAGCTGTTTTTT
TRBV3-1	TRBD2	many	TRBJ2-3	CASSQVSSGRRTDTQYF	TGTGCCAGCAGCCAAGTATCTAGCGGGAGACGCACAGATACGCAGTATTTT
TRBV29-1	-	few	TRBJ2-7	CSVEGSRESREQYF	TGCAGCGTTGAAGGGTCGCGGGAATCTAGGGAGCAGTACTTC